This TCR beta chain stems from a study of shared clonotypes between healthy human individuals. This table comes from immunoSEQ multiplex PCR, and its TCRdb copy is limited to in-frame clones, with some not included. The sample lists 2.3 million or so clones, 90% to 95% occurring once. The TCR comes from a man aged 18-30 years in good health. Some clones in this sample may be carry-over from other donors' samples. Input material: naive CD4+ T cells from PBMCs. Stated subset: CD45RA+ positively selected.

DNA of the CDR3: TGTGCCAGTAGTCCGCGCTGGGGGGAGGCGGATGAAAAACTGTTTTTT. Translation: CASSPRWGEADEKLFF. The chain carries TRBV19 and TRBJ1-4, with D possibly being TRBD1 (5 bases). The CDR3 covers 16 residues. From germline, CDR1 is LNHDA and CDR2 SQIVND (reference sequence). V was clipped by 5 bases and J by 6 bases, with 19 bases between them.